Below are 17 T cell receptor beta chains sequenced from a single sample in a study of Ad26.COV2.S vaccination and SARS-CoV-2 variants. Described treatment: 15 to 20 received Ad26.COV2.S at low or high dose, single or two shots; several received placebo; per-sample allocation not given. Specimens were obtained on day 63 following the first vaccine or placebo injection. The repertoire was sequenced with immunoSEQ multiplex PCR; TCRdb's copy has only in-frame clones and lacks some. Here the sample spans some 250,000 clones, roughly 90% being singletons. The source was peripheral blood, collected in a trial of Ad26.COV2.S vaccine versus placebo. Source of these receptors: a person between 18 and 65 years old who received the Ad26.COV2.S COVID-19 vaccine or a placebo.

This clone was detected only once. The DNA for the CDR3 is TGCAGTGCTAGTGGGACTAGCGGGGACCAAGAGACCCAGTACTTC. Its protein is CSASGTSGDQETQYF. This sequence joins TRBV20-1 and TRBJ2-5, with 13 bases fitting TRBD2. This CDR3 comprises 15 residues. Germline-derived CDR1 and CDR2 are DFQATT and SNEGSKA (reference sequence). J was trimmed by 0 bases and V by 3 bases; bases with no gene match: 1.

The rearrangement links TRBV3-1 (or the pseudogene TRBV3-2) to TRBJ2-7; 8 nucleotides align to TRBD1. V lost 2 bases and J lost 5; bases outside the gene matches: 11. The length of the CDR3 is 16 residues. CDR1 is LGHDT, CDR2 YNNKEL, per germline (reference sequence). This CDR3 is CASSQFTAGGLDEQYF. CDR3 DNA: TGTGCCAGCAGCCAATTCACGGCAGGGGGCCTTGACGAGCAGTACTTC.

The chain recombines TRBV7-2 with TRBJ1-2; possibly TRBD1 for D (5 bases). Trimming stripped 4 bases from V and 4 bases from J, with 13 bases between. The CDR3 runs 14 residues. Germline V gene lookup returns CDR1 SGHTA and CDR2 FQGNSA. The CDR3 nucleotides read TGTGCCAGCAGCTCACGGGGAGGGGCCTATGGCTACACCTTC. It specifies CASSSRGGAYGYTF. The variable domain in full, with the rest retrieved from reference TRBV7-2 and TRBJ1-2, is GAGVSQSPSNKVTEKGKDVELRCDPISGHTALYWYRQSLGQGLEFLIYFQGNSAPDKSGLPSDRFSAERTGGSVSTLTIQRTQQEDSAVYLCASSSRGGAYGYTFGSGTRLTVV.

The chain recombines TRBV13 with TRBJ1-2; no clear D gene. The V and J ends lost 2 bases and 10 bases respectively, with 14 bases between them. The length of the CDR3 is 13 residues. From germline, CDR1 is PRHDT and CDR2 FYEKMQ (reference sequence). Here the CDR3 DNA reads TGTGCCAGCAGCTTACGGGTTTTGGGAAACTACACCTTC. Residues: CASSLRVLGNYTF. Supplemented by reference TRBV13 and TRBJ1-2, the full variable domain reads AAGVIQSPRHLIKEKRETATLKCYPIPRHDTVYWYQQGPGQDPQFLISFYEKMQSDKGSIPDRFSAQQFSDYHSELNMSSLELGDSALYFCASSLRVLGNYTFGSGTRLTVV.

The chain joins TRBV18 to TRBJ1-1; the D gene is possibly TRBD1 (5 bases). The V end lost 1 base, the J end lost 1 base, and 10 bases lay between the germline ends. This CDR3 has 15 residues. Germline lookup yields CDR1 KGHSH and CDR2 LQKENI. CDR3 coding DNA: TGTGCCAGCTCACCACTGGGGGGACCGAACACTGAAGCTTTCTTT. It specifies CASSPLGGPNTEAFF.

V and J are TRBV7-2 and TRBJ1-5; 7 nucleotides line up with TRBD1. In germline, CDR1 is SGHTA, CDR2 FQGNSA. CDR3 size: 15 residues. V lost 5 bases and J lost 5; bases outside the gene matches: 9. The CDR3 is CASSPRTGADQPQHF. In DNA, the CDR3 is TGTGCCAGCAGCCCAAGGACAGGCGCGGATCAGCCCCAGCATTTT.

In DNA form, the CDR3 reads TGTGCCAGCAGTTCAGAGACAGGACTTACCCCTGAAGCTTTCTTT. Its translation is CASSSETGLTPEAFF. The chain employs TRBV28 and TRBJ1-1, with a tentative D call TRBD1 (6 bases). Germline loops: CDR1 MDHEN, CDR2 SYDVKM. The CDR3 runs 15 residues. V lost 4 bases and J 6 bases, leaving 18 bases between the germline ends.

With regard to this clone: The junction shows a germline mismatch at one end, possibly a read error. The rearrangement links TRBV7-2 to TRBJ1-1, with 8 positions matching TRBD1. Germline CDR1 and CDR2: SGHTA and FQGNSA. There are 13 residues in the CDR3. CDR3 loop: CASSLAQDRAFVF. The CDR3 DNA reads TGTGCCAGCAGCTTAGCACAGGACAGGGCCTTTGTTTTT.

The rearrangement links TRBV4-2 to TRBJ2-1; 16 bases fit TRBD2. The CDR3 consists of 18 residues. The germline gives CDR1 LGHNA, CDR2 YNFKEQ. Trimming removed 2 bases from V and 7 bases from J; junction bases left unmatched: 8. CDR3 protein: CASSQTGLAGGPWNEQFF. The DNA for the CDR3 is TGTGCCAGCAGCCAAACGGGACTAGCGGGAGGGCCATGGAATGAGCAGTTCTTC.

This CDR3 is CASSLSPGNYEQYF. CDR3 in DNA: TGTGCCAGCAGTTTATCCCCGGGCAACTACGAGCAGTACTTC. This chain connects TRBV27 to TRBJ2-7; D remains ambiguous. Looked up from germline, CDR1 is MNHEY and CDR2 is SMNVEV (reference sequence). The CDR3 sequence is 14 residues long. Trimming pared 0 bases from V and 3 bases from J, leaving 9 bases between.

The chain combines TRBV30 with TRBJ1-1, with a tentative D call TRBD1 (5 bases). Germline V gives CDR1 GTSNPN, CDR2 SVGIG (reference sequence). The CDR3 contains 11 residues. Trimming stripped 4 bases from V and 4 bases from J, with 7 bases between. As DNA, the CDR3 is TGTGCCTGGACCCAGGGCACTGAAGCTTTCTTT. Its protein is CAWTQGTEAFF.

This clone showed up just once. J is TRBJ2-7 and V is TRBV7-2; 12 nucleotides line up with TRBD1. The CDR3 covers 16 residues. The germline V gene encodes CDR1 SGHTA and CDR2 FQGNSA. After removal of 3 bases from V and 4 bases from J, the junction contained 7 bases not matched to a gene. Here the CDR3 reads CASSFSGTGGRYEQYF. CDR3 nucleotides: TGTGCCAGCAGCTTTTCCGGGACAGGGGGCAGGTACGAGCAGTACTTC.

The rearrangement links TRBV6-2 or TRBV6-3 to TRBJ1-1; 8 bases are a match to TRBD1. Looked up from germline, CDR1 is MNHEY and CDR2 is SVGEGT. V shed 6 bases and J 4 bases; nucleotides not matched to a gene: 10. The CDR3 is 15 residues long. CDR3 coding DNA: TGTGCCAGCAGCAAAATTACAGGGGGTAGCACTGAAGCTTTCTTT. As protein: CASSKITGGSTEAFF.

The chain recombines TRBV6-5 with TRBJ2-3, with D possibly TRBD1 on 5 matching bases. The CDR3 spans 15 residues. Between the trimmed V and J ends, which lost 4 bases and 2 bases, there was a span of 13 bases. Germline V gives CDR1 MNHEY, CDR2 SVGAGI. The CDR3: CASSWGLMDTDTQYF. The CDR3 DNA reads TGTGCCAGCAGTTGGGGCCTTATGGACACAGATACGCAGTATTTT.

The chain couples TRBV5-4 to TRBJ2-7; possible D gene TRBD2, 5 bases. CDR3 length: 12 residues. Deletions cut 4 bases from V and 8 bases from J, with 13 bases between. Germline CDR1 is SGHNT and CDR2 is YYREEE (reference sequence). The CDR3 here is CASSPSSGKQYF. As DNA, the CDR3 is TGTGCCAGCAGCCCCAGTTCGGGAAAGCAGTACTTC.

The rearrangement uses TRBV6-5 and TRBJ2-7, with no clear D. CDR3 length equals 14 residues. Per germline, CDR1 MNHEY and CDR2 SVGAGI. V lost 5 bases, J lost 1 base, and 12 bases lay in between. The CDR3 loop is CASSRSPTSYEQYF. The CDR3 coding sequence is TGTGCCAGCAGTAGAAGTCCAACGTCCTACGAGCAGTACTTC.

The chain carries TRBV9 and TRBJ1-2; TRBD1 matches at 7 bases. The CDR3 totals 16 residues. V trimming: 0 bases; J trimming: 7 bases; junction bases outside the gene matches: 12. CDR1 is SGDLS, CDR2 YYNGEE, per germline. The CDR3 coding sequence is TGTGCCAGCAGCGTAGGTAGTCGAGGGGGCTTGGGTGGCTACACCTTC. Translated: CASSVGSRGGLGGYTF.